This T cell receptor (beta chain) was captured in a study of identical twins. Points from the study as a whole: The analysis was cross-sectional rather than longitudinal within donors. Beta out-of-frame sequences showed weaker excess twin sharing.

V was clipped by 6 bases and J by 1 base; unmatched bases: 9. The CDR3 is 17 amino acids. CDR1 and CDR2 (germline): MDHEN, SYDVKM. cDNA molecules carried unique molecular identifiers, and template switching added a universal primer site. Using its own MiXCR run on the 5' RACE reads, TCRdb lists one record per CDR3 protein. Among 1.5 million or so distinct CDR3 sequences listed, about 32% were seen once. This clonotype was recorded many times. What it binds is unknown. The receptor was derived from a newborn girl in good health. What was sequenced was cord blood. This chain links TRBV28 with TRBJ1-2; 12 nucleotides align to TRBD1. The CDR3 sequence: CASRITGQGAYNYGYTF. The CDR3 DNA reads as TGTGCCAGCAGAATCACGGGACAGGGGGCCTATAACTATGGCTACACCTTC.